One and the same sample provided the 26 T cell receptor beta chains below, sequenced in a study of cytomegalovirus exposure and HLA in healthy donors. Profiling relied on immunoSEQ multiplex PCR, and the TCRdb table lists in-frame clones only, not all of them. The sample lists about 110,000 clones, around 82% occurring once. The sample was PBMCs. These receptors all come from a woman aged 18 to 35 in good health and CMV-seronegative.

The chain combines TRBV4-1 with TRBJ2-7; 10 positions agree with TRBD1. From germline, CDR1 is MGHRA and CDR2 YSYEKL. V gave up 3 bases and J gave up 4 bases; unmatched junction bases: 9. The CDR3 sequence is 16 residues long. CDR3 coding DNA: TGCGCCAGCAGCCAGGGGCCGGGACAGGGGCTTTACGAGCAGTACTTC. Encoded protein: CASSQGPGQGLYEQYF.

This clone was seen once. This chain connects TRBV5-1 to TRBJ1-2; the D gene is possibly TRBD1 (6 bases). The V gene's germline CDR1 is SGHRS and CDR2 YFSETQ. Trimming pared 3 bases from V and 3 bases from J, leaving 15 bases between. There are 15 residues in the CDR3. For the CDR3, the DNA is TGCGCCAGCAGCTCTCACAGGGAGGGTGACTATGGCTACACCTTC. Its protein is CASSSHREGDYGYTF. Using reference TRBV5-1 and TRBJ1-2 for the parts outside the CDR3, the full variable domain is KAGVTQTPRYLIKTRGQQVTLSCSPISGHRSVSWYQQTPGQGLQFLFEYFSETQRNKGNFPGRFSGRQFSNSRSEMNVSTLELGDSALYLCASSSHREGDYGYTFGSGTRLTVV.

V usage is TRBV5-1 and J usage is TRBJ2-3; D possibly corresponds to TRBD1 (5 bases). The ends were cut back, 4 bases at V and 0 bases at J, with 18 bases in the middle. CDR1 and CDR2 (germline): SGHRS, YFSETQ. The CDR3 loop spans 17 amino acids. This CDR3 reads CASSPQLTGASTDTQYF. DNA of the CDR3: TGCGCCAGCAGCCCGCAGCTAACAGGTGCCAGCACAGATACGCAGTATTTT. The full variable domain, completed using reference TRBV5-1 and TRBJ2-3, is KAGVTQTPRYLIKTRGQQVTLSCSPISGHRSVSWYQQTPGQGLQFLFEYFSETQRNKGNFPGRFSGRQFSNSRSEMNVSTLELGDSALYLCASSPQLTGASTDTQYFGPGTRLTVL.

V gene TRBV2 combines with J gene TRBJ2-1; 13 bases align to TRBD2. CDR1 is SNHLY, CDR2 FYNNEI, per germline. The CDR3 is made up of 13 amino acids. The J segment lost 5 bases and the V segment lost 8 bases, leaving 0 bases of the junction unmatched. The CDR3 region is CASGTSGDNEQFF. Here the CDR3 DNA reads TGTGCCAGCGGGACTAGCGGGGACAATGAGCAGTTCTTC.

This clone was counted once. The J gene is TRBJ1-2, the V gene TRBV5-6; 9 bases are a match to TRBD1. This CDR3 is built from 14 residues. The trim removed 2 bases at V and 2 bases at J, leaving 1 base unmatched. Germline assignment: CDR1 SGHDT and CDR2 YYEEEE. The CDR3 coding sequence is TGTGCCAGCAGCTTAGGGACAGGGAACTATGGCTACACCTTC. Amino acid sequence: CASSLGTGNYGYTF.

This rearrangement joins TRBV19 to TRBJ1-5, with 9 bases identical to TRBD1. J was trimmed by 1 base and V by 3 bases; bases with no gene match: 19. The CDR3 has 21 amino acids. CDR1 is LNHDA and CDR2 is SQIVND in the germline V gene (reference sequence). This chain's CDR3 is CASSIKVKAQGASTSNQPQHF. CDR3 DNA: TGTGCCAGTAGTATTAAAGTAAAAGCACAGGGGGCAAGCACCAGCAATCAGCCCCAGCATTTT.

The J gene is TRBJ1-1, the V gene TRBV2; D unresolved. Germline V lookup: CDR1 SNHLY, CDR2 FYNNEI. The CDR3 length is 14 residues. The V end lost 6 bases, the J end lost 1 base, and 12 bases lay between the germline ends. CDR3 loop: CASRAGFGNTEAFF. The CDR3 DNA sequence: TGTGCCAGCAGGGCGGGGTTTGGGAACACTGAAGCTTTCTTT.

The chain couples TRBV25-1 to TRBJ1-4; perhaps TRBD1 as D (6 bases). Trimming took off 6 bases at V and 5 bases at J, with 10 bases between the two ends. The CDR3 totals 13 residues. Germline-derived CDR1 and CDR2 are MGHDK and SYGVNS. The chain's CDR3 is CASRGAPNEKLFF. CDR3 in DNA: TGTGCCAGCAGGGGGGCACCCAATGAAAAACTGTTTTTT.

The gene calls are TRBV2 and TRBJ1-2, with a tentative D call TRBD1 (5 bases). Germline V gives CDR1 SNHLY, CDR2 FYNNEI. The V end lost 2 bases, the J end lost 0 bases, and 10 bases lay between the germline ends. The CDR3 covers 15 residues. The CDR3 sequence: CASSENGRANYGYTF. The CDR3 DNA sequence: TGTGCCAGCAGTGAAAATGGCAGGGCTAACTATGGCTACACCTTC.

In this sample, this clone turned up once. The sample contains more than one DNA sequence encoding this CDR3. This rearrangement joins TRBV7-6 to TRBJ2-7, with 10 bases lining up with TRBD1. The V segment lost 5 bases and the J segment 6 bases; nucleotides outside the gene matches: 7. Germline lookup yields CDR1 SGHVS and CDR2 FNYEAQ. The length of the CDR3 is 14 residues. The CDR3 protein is CASSLRTGGGEQYF. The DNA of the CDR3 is TGTGCCAGCAGCCTCCGGACAGGGGGAGGCGAGCAGTACTTC.

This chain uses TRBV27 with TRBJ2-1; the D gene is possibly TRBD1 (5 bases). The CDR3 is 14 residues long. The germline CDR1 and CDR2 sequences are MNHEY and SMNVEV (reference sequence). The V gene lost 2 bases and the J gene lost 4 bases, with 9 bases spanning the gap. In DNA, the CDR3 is TGTGCCAGCAGTTTACTGGACAATTACAATGAGCAGTTCTTC. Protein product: CASSLLDNYNEQFF.

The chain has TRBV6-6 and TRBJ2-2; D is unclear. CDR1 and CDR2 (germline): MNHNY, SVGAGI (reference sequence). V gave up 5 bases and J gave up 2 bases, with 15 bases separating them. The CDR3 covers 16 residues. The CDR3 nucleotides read TGTGCCAGCAGTCTGTTTGGCTTCGTAAACACCGGGGAGCTGTTTTTT. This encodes CASSLFGFVNTGELFF.

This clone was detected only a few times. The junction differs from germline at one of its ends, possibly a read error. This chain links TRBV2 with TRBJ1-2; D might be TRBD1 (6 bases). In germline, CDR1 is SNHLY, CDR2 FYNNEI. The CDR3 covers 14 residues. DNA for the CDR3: TGTGTCAGCAGAGAAGAGGGGGTATTCTCTGGCTACACCTTC. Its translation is CVSREEGVFSGYTF.

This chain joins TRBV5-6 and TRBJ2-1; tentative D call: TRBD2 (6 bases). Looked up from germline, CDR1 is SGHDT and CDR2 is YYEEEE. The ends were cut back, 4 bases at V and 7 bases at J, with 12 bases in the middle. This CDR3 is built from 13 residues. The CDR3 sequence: CASSPGLPNEQFF. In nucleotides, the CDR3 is TGTGCCAGCAGCCCGGGACTGCCAAATGAGCAGTTCTTC.

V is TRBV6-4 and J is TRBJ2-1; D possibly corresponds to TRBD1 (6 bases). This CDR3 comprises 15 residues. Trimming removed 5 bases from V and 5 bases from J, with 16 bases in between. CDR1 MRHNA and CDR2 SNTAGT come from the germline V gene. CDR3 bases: TGTGCCAGCAGTCCCGTCGAGGGGGAGCACAATGAGCAGTTCTTC. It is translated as CASSPVEGEHNEQFF.

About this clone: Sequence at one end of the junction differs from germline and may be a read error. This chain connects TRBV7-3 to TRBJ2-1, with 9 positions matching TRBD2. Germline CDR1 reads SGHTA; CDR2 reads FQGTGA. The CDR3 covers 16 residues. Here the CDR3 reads CASSVTSSGGYNEQFF. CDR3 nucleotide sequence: TGTGCCAGCAGCGTAACGAGTAGCGGGGGATACAATGAGCAGTTCTTC.

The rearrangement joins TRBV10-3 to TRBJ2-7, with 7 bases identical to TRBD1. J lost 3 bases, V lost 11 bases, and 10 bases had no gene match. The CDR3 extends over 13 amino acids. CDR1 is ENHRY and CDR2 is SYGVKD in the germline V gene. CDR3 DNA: TGTGCCCTCCGCGAAGGGACAGACTACGAGCAGTACTTC. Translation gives CALREGTDYEQYF.

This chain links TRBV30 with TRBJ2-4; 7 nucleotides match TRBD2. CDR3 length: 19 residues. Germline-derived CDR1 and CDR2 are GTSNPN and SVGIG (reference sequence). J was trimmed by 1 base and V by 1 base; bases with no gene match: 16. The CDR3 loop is CAWSGLTFGSGAAKNIQYF. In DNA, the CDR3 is TGTGCCTGGAGTGGTCTTACGTTCGGGAGCGGGGCTGCCAAAAACATTCAGTACTTC. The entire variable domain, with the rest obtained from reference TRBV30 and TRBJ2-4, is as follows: SQTIHQWPATLVQPVGSPLSLECTVEGTSNPNLYWYRQAAGRGLQLLFYSVGIGQISSEVPQNLSASRPQDRQFILSSKKLLLSDSGFYLCAWSGLTFGSGAAKNIQYFGAGTRLSVL.

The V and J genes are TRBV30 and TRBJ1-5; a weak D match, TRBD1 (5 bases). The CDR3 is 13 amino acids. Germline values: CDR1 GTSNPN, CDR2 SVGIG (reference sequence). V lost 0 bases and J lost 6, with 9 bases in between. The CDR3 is CAWSVGGSQPQHF. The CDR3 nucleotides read TGTGCCTGGAGTGTTGGGGGGTCTCAGCCCCAGCATTTT.

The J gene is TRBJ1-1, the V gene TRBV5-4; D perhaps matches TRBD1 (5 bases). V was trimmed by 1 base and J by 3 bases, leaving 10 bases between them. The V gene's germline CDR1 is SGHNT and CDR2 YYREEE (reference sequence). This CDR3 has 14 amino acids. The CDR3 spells CASSLIQDHTEAFF. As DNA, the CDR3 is TGTGCCAGCAGCTTGATACAGGATCACACTGAAGCTTTCTTT.

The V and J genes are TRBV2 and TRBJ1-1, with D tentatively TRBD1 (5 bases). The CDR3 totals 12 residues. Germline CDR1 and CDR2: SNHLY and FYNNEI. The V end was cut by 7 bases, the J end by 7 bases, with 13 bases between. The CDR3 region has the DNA TGTGCCAGCACCCCCAACACAGGTGAAGCTTTCTTT. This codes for CASTPNTGEAFF.

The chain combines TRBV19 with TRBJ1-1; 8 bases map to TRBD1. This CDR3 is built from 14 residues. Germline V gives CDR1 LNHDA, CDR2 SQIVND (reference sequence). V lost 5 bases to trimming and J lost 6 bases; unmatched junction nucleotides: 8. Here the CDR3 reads CASSFSRGRAEAFF. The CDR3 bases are TGTGCCAGTAGTTTCTCCAGGGGGCGAGCTGAAGCTTTCTTT.

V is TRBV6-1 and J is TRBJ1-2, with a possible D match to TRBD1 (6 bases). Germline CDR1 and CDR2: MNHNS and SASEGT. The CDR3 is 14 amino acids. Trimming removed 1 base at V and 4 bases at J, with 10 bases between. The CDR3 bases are TGTGCCAGCAGTGAAGATGTCAGGGGCTATGGCTACACCTTC. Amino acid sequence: CASSEDVRGYGYTF.

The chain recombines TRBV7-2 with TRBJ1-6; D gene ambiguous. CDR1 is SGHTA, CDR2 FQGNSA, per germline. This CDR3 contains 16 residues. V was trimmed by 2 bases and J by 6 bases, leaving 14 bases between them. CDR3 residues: CASSLTLAGINSPLHF. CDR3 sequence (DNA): TGTGCCAGCAGCTTAACCCTTGCCGGGATTAATTCACCCCTCCACTTT.

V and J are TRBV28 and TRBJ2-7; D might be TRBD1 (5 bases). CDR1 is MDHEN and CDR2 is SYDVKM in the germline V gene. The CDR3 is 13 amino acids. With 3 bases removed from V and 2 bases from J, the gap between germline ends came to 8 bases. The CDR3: CASSFGRAYEQYF. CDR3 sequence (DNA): TGTGCCAGCAGTTTCGGCAGGGCCTACGAGCAGTACTTC.

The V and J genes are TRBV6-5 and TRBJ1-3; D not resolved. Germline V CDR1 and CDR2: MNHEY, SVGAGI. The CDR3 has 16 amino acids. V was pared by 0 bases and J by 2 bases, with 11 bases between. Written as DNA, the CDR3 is TGTGCCAGCAGTTACTCGGGAGAACAACCTGGAAACACCATATATTTT. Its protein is CASSYSGEQPGNTIYF.